The 19 T cell receptor beta chains reported below all come from one sample, sequenced in a study of cytomegalovirus exposure and HLA in healthy donors. In the PCR, 60 Vbeta and 13 Jbeta primers were used. The protocol was immunoSEQ multiplex PCR, while the TCRdb copy is restricted to in-frame clones and leaves out a portion. The sample lists some 110,000 clones, 65% to 85% seen once, with about 16% in the top ten. Source material: PBMCs. These receptors originate from a man between 45 and 60 years old in good health and CMV-seropositive.

V usage is TRBV6-5 and J usage is TRBJ1-6; perhaps TRBD1 as D (5 bases). V was cut by 0 bases and J by 7 bases, with 13 bases left in between. This CDR3 is 16 amino acids long. Germline values: CDR1 MNHEY, CDR2 SVGAGI. CDR3 sequence: CASSYSQGTPNSPLHF. The CDR3, as DNA: TGTGCCAGCAGTTACTCACAAGGGACTCCCAATTCACCCCTCCACTTT.

For this clone: This sample includes further DNA sequences coding for the same CDR3. The CDR3 DNA follows: TGTGCCAGCAGTTTAGCCAGCTCTGGGGCCAACGTCCTGACTTTC. Amino acid sequence: CASSLASSGANVLTF. The J gene is TRBJ2-6, the V gene TRBV28; D remains unclear. Trimming removed 2 bases at V and 0 bases at J, with 5 bases between. Germline V CDR1 and CDR2: MDHEN, SYDVKM. The CDR3 is 15 amino acids.

The V and J genes are TRBV6-6 and TRBJ1-1; tentatively, D is TRBD1 (5 bases). The CDR3 has 14 residues. Trimming cost V 1 base and J 3 bases, with 9 bases left between them. The germline V gene has CDR1 MNHNY and CDR2 SVGAGI (reference sequence). CDR3 region: CASSYFLTDTEAFF. Written as DNA, the CDR3 is TGTGCCAGCAGTTACTTCCTGACAGACACTGAAGCTTTCTTT.

Only a few counts were recorded for this clone. The chain couples TRBV15 to TRBJ1-4; 9 nucleotides match TRBD1. Unmatched junction bases numbered 10, after V lost 0 bases and J lost 5 bases. From germline, CDR1 is LNHNV and CDR2 YYDKDF (reference sequence). The CDR3 totals 18 residues. The CDR3 spells CATSRDPPTTGGNEKLFF. CDR3 in DNA: TGTGCCACCAGCAGAGATCCCCCCACGACAGGGGGGAATGAAAAACTGTTTTTT.

V and J are TRBV9 and TRBJ2-1, with 7 positions matching TRBD1. Losses at the gene ends were 3 bases for V and 7 bases for J; bases not matched to a gene: 7. CDR3 length equals 14 residues. Germline CDR1 reads SGDLS; CDR2 reads YYNGEE. The CDR3 region has the DNA TGTGCCAGCAGCGACCGGACAGGACCTAATGAGCAGTTCTTC. The encoded protein is CASSDRTGPNEQFF.

This clone showed up just a few times. The CDR3 region is CASSLRDGGEKLFF. The CDR3 DNA sequence: TGTGCCAGCAGTCTCCGGGACGGGGGGGAAAAACTGTTTTTT. The V call is TRBV27, the J call TRBJ1-4; maybe TRBD1 (5 bases). The ends were cut back, 5 bases at V and 8 bases at J, with 15 bases in the middle. In germline, CDR1 is MNHEY, CDR2 SMNVEV (reference sequence). CDR3 length equals 14 residues. Full variable domain (remainder filled in from reference TRBV27 and TRBJ1-4): EAQVTQNPRYLITVTGKKLTVTCSQNMNHEYMSWYRQDPGLGLRQIYYSMNVEVTDKGDVPEGYKVSRKEKRNFPLILESPSPNQTSLYFCASSLRDGGEKLFFGSGTQLSVL.

The chain combines TRBV6-6 with TRBJ1-4, with D possibly matching TRBD1 (5 bases). V lost 6 bases and J lost 6, with 17 bases in between. The CDR3 has 15 amino acids. CDR1 is MNHNY, CDR2 SVGAGI, per germline (reference sequence). DNA for the CDR3: TGTGCCAGCAGGGCGGGGGGGTTCGTGTATGAAAAACTGTTTTTT. Translated: CASRAGGFVYEKLFF.

This chain uses TRBV2 with TRBJ2-5, with 12 positions matching TRBD2. Trimming removed 1 base from V and 5 bases from J; junction bases left unmatched: 2. This CDR3 region has 15 residues. Germline loops: CDR1 SNHLY, CDR2 FYNNEI. The CDR3 here is CASSEVGLAGETQYF. The CDR3, as DNA: TGTGCCAGCAGTGAAGTAGGACTAGCGGGGGAGACCCAGTACTTC.

Only one count was recorded for this clone. The chain links TRBV5-1 to TRBJ1-5, with D tentatively TRBD1 (5 bases). There are 14 residues in the CDR3. V was pared by 0 bases and J by 7 bases, with 11 bases between. Germline-derived CDR1 and CDR2 are SGHRS and YFSETQ. CDR3: CASSLDGGGQPQHF. As DNA, the CDR3 is TGCGCCAGCAGCTTGGATGGGGGAGGGCAGCCCCAGCATTTT.

The V gene is TRBV9, the J gene TRBJ2-1, with D perhaps matching TRBD1 (5 bases). The CDR3 is 15 amino acids. Germline CDR1 and CDR2: SGDLS and YYNGEE. The ends were cut back, 3 bases at V and 2 bases at J, with 12 bases in the middle. In nucleotides, the CDR3 is TGTGCCAGCAGCGCGACAGCCGCCACCTACAATGAGCAGTTCTTC. Translated: CASSATAATYNEQFF.

The rearrangement links TRBV19 to TRBJ1-5; no clear D. The CDR3 extends over 17 amino acids. Trimming stripped 2 bases from V and 0 bases from J, with 14 bases between. Germline values: CDR1 LNHDA, CDR2 SQIVND (reference sequence). The CDR3 loop is CASSILSGSYSNQPQHF. The CDR3 DNA reads as TGTGCCAGTAGTATACTGTCCGGGTCTTATAGCAATCAGCCCCAGCATTTT.

In this sample, this clone turned up once. The CDR3 reads CASSSRGAEGYTF. CDR3 bases: TGTGCCAGCAGCTCCCGCGGGGCGGAAGGCTACACCTTC. J is TRBJ1-2 and V is TRBV7-9; D might be TRBD1 (5 bases). Germline values: CDR1 SEHNR, CDR2 FQNEAQ (reference sequence). Trimming removed 4 bases from V and 8 bases from J, with 14 bases in between. The CDR3 extends over 13 amino acids.

V is TRBV5-6 and J is TRBJ2-1, with TRBD2 as a possible D gene (6 bases). The CDR3 sequence is 13 residues long. V lost 2 bases, J lost 12 bases, and 15 bases lay in between. Germline CDR1 and CDR2: SGHDT and YYEEEE. In nucleotides, the CDR3 is TGTGCCAGCAGCTTCTCGTTCGGGGGAGGGCAGTTCTTC. It encodes CASSFSFGGGQFF.

The chain uses TRBV2 and TRBJ2-1; D may be TRBD1 (5 bases). Germline CDR1 SNHLY, CDR2 FYNNEI. The CDR3 is 15 amino acids. V was shortened by 1 base and J by 5 bases, with 12 bases between the two germline ends. CDR3 region: CASSEVGAGHNEQFF. CDR3 in DNA: TGTGCCAGCAGTGAAGTAGGGGCTGGTCACAATGAGCAGTTCTTC.

V gene TRBV5-5 combines with J gene TRBJ1-5; a possible D gene is TRBD1 (6 bases). Germline CDR1 and CDR2: SGHKS and YYEKEE (reference sequence). V lost 1 base to trimming and J lost 6 bases, with 14 bases between them. The CDR3 is 15 amino acids. As DNA, the CDR3 is TGTGCCAGCAGCTTGTTAGGGGAACAGGGTCAGCCCCAGCATTTT. It is translated as CASSLLGEQGQPQHF.

The chain couples TRBV19 to TRBJ2-7; 8 nucleotides match TRBD1. V gave up 5 bases and J gave up 2 bases; unmatched junction bases: 14. Germline V CDR1 and CDR2: LNHDA, SQIVND (reference sequence). CDR3 length: 17 residues. The CDR3, as DNA: TGTGCCAGTAGTCCCCCGCTCGAGACAGGGGTAACCTACGAGCAGTACTTC. This encodes CASSPPLETGVTYEQYF.

The chain has TRBV6-5 and TRBJ2-2, with D tentatively TRBD1 (6 bases). Germline-derived CDR1 and CDR2 are MNHEY and SVGAGI. The CDR3 extends over 13 amino acids. V lost 5 bases to trimming and J lost 6 bases, with 10 bases between them. This chain's CDR3 is CASSEPGAGELFF. The CDR3 DNA is TGTGCCAGCAGTGAACCAGGGGCCGGGGAGCTGTTTTTT.

The genes are TRBV6-5 and TRBJ1-1; tentatively, D is TRBD1 (6 bases). This CDR3 has 11 amino acids. The V and J ends lost 7 bases and 6 bases respectively, with 9 bases between them. The germline V gene encodes CDR1 MNHEY and CDR2 SVGAGI. The CDR3 bases are TGTGCCAGCACCCAGGGGCCTGAAGCTTTCTTT. It yields the protein CASTQGPEAFF.

CDR3 sequence reads: CASSFPRQYNEQFF. CDR3 bases: TGTGCCAGCAGCTTCCCTAGACAGTACAATGAGCAGTTCTTC. V usage is TRBV7-9 and J usage is TRBJ2-1, with D possibly TRBD1 on 5 matching bases. The CDR3 sequence is 14 residues long. V was trimmed by 3 bases and J by 4 bases, leaving 10 bases between them. Germline V gives CDR1 SEHNR, CDR2 FQNEAQ (reference sequence). Full variable domain (remainder filled in from reference TRBV7-9 and TRBJ2-1): DTGVSQNPRHKITKRGQNVTFRCDPISEHNRLYWYRQTLGQGPEFLTYFQNEAQLEKSRLLSDRFSAERPKGSFSTLEIQRTEQGDSAMYLCASSFPRQYNEQFFGPGTRLTVL.